Listed here are 11 T cell receptor beta chains from one sample, sequenced in a study of T cell responses to AZD1222 COVID-19 vaccine. The method was immunoSEQ multiplex PCR; TCRdb's version includes in-frame clones alone and lacks a portion of them. The sample carries around 59,000 clones, roughly 89% recorded once. The sample here was peripheral blood, taken 28 days after the second AZD1222 dose. Receptor source: an adult who received the AZD1222 COVID-19 vaccine.

The V and J genes are TRBV13 and TRBJ2-7; no clear D gene. The CDR3 is 13 amino acids. Looked up from germline, CDR1 is PRHDT and CDR2 is FYEKMQ (reference sequence). V was cut by 0 bases and J by 6 bases, with 9 bases left in between. CDR3 amino acids: CASSLGIASEQYF. In DNA, the CDR3 is TGTGCCAGCAGCTTAGGGATCGCCTCCGAGCAGTACTTC.

The V gene is TRBV6-4, the J gene TRBJ2-1, with 14 nucleotides matching TRBD2. Trimming at V came to 9 bases and at J to 9 bases, leaving 4 bases not matched to a gene. This CDR3 spans 13 amino acids. From germline, CDR1 is MRHNA and CDR2 SNTAGT. CDR3 DNA sequence: TGTGCCAGTGGGACTAGCGGGAGCGGTGAGCAGTTCTTC. Translated: CASGTSGSGEQFF.

The V call is TRBV5-4, the J call TRBJ2-1; TRBD2 is a possible D gene (6 bases). Trimming stripped 7 bases from V and 0 bases from J, with 17 bases between. The CDR3 sequence is 16 residues long. Germline-derived CDR1 and CDR2 are SGHNT and YYREEE (reference sequence). The CDR3 DNA reads TGTGCCAGCTCTGGTCCCCCTAGCGCCTCCTACAATGAGCAGTTCTTC. Translated: CASSGPPSASYNEQFF.

This clone was counted between two and nine times. The chain combines TRBV5-1 with TRBJ1-1; 7 bases are shared with TRBD1. This CDR3 spans 14 amino acids. Trimming cost V 5 bases and J 1 base; bases outside gene matches: 5. In germline, CDR1 is SGHRS, CDR2 YFSETQ. CDR3 in DNA: TGCGCCAGCAGAAAGGGACAGCCGAACACTGAAGCTTTCTTT. Its translation: CASRKGQPNTEAFF. Supplemented by reference TRBV5-1 and TRBJ1-1, the full variable domain reads KAGVTQTPRYLIKTRGQQVTLSCSPISGHRSVSWYQQTPGQGLQFLFEYFSETQRNKGNFPGRFSGRQFSNSRSEMNVSTLELGDSALYLCASRKGQPNTEAFFGQGTRLTVV.

The rearrangement uses TRBV7-2 and TRBJ2-3; D ambiguous. Germline assignment: CDR1 SGHTA and CDR2 FQGNSA. The V gene lost 1 base and the J gene lost 0 bases, with 8 bases spanning the gap. The CDR3 is made up of 15 amino acids. As DNA, the CDR3 is TGTGCCAGCAGCTTAGGGTCAAAAAGCACAGATACGCAGTATTTT. It yields the protein CASSLGSKSTDTQYF.

The V call is TRBV10-2, the J call TRBJ1-3; D perhaps matches TRBD1 (5 bases). Trimming took 6 bases from V and 0 from J, leaving 9 bases between them. CDR1 and CDR2 (germline): WSHSY, SAAADI. The CDR3 runs 14 residues. CDR3 amino acids: CASRDTDSGNTIYF. The CDR3 DNA follows: TGCGCCAGCAGGGACACCGACTCTGGAAACACCATATATTTT.

This rearrangement joins TRBV7-3 to TRBJ2-6; TRBD2 matches 11 bases. Trimming at V came to 4 bases and at J to 1 base, leaving 9 bases not matched to a gene. The CDR3 totals 19 residues. The germline V gene encodes CDR1 SGHTA and CDR2 FQGTGA. The CDR3 nucleotides are TGTGCCAGCAGCTCTAATCCGGGACTAGCGGATTCTGGGGCCAACGTCCTGACTTTC. Residues: CASSSNPGLADSGANVLTF.

The chain combines TRBV7-9 with TRBJ1-6; no clear D gene. V was cut by 2 bases and J by 6 bases, with 11 bases left in between. The CDR3 sequence is 15 residues long. Germline CDR1 SEHNR, CDR2 FQNEAQ (reference sequence). The CDR3 protein is CASSLWEIPNSPLHF. The CDR3, as DNA: TGTGCCAGCAGCTTATGGGAGATCCCTAATTCACCCCTCCACTTT.

V gene TRBV7-9 combines with J gene TRBJ1-2; D not certain. This CDR3 has 12 amino acids. Germline-derived CDR1 and CDR2 are SEHNR and FQNEAQ (reference sequence). The ends were cut back, 5 bases at V and 8 bases at J, with 12 bases in the middle. This CDR3 is CASSPTVRGYTF. CDR3 coding DNA: TGTGCCAGCAGCCCTACAGTGCGCGGCTACACCTTC.

This clone was counted once. The rearrangement links TRBV21-1 to TRBJ2-7; the table assigns TRBD2, which was not confirmed against the DNA. TRBV21-1 is a pseudogene segment. The CDR3 sequence is 13 residues long. This chain's CDR3 is CASSKGGLCEQYF. The DNA for the CDR3 is TGTGCCAGCAGCAAAGGGGGACTATGCGAGCAGTACTTC.

V and J are TRBV12-3 or TRBV12-4 and TRBJ2-5; D call uncertain. V gave up 4 bases and J gave up 7 bases, with 10 bases separating them. The length of the CDR3 is 12 residues. This CDR3 is CASSSGRWTQYF. The DNA of the CDR3 is TGTGCCAGCAGTTCGGGCAGATGGACCCAGTACTTC.